Below are 15 T cell receptor beta chains sequenced from a single sample in a study of blood T cell repertoires in COVID-19. TCRdb keeps only in-frame clones here, not all; method: immunoSEQ multiplex PCR. The table includes hundreds of thousands of clones, 80% to 90% detected once. What was sequenced was PBMCs or T cells enriched from blood (not recorded which). These receptors were collected from a woman aged 45-59 years who had been exposed to COVID-19.

CDR3 protein: CASSSGTGGADTQYF. CDR3 DNA: TGTGCCAGCAGCTCCGGGACAGGGGGCGCAGATACGCAGTATTTT. The V and J genes are TRBV11-2 and TRBJ2-3; 12 bases line up with TRBD1. Looked up from germline, CDR1 is SGHAT and CDR2 is FQNNGV. Trimming cost V 4 bases and J 4 bases; bases outside gene matches: 3. This CDR3 is 15 amino acids long. The whole variable domain, filled in from reference TRBV11-2 and TRBJ2-3, reads EAGVAQSPRYKIIEKRQSVAFWCNPISGHATLYWYQQILGQGPKLLIQFQNNGVVDDSQLPKDRFSAERLKGVDSTLKIQPAKLEDSAVYLCASSSGTGGADTQYFGPGTRLTVL.

The chain uses TRBV12-3 or TRBV12-4 and TRBJ2-7, with unresolved D. The CDR3 loop spans 13 amino acids. Between the trimmed V and J ends, which lost 2 bases and 2 bases, there was a span of 7 bases. This CDR3 reads CASSLSRTYEQYF. The CDR3 DNA sequence: TGTGCCAGCAGTTTATCCAGAACCTACGAGCAGTACTTC.

J is TRBJ2-5 and V is TRBV18, with a tentative D call TRBD1 (6 bases). There are 14 residues in the CDR3. V was cut by 4 bases and J by 4 bases, with 13 bases left in between. Germline V CDR1 and CDR2: KGHSH, LQKENI. The CDR3 coding sequence is TGTGCCAGCTCACGGTCACAGGGATCAGAGACCCAGTACTTC. The encoded protein is CASSRSQGSETQYF. The whole variable domain, remainder taken from reference TRBV18 and TRBJ2-5, is NAGVMQNPRHLVRRRGQEARLRCSPMKGHSHVYWYRQLPEEGLKFMVYLQKENIIDESGMPKERFSAEFPKEGPSILRIQQVVRGDSAAYFCASSRSQGSETQYFGPGTRLLVL.

The rearrangement uses TRBV12-3 or TRBV12-4 and TRBJ2-1; no definite D call. This CDR3 contains 13 residues. V was cut by 4 bases and J by 7 bases, with 11 bases left in between. CDR3 bases: TGTGCCAGCAGTTCTAGACCTGTTAATGAGCAGTTCTTC. Translated, it gives CASSSRPVNEQFF.

Comments on this clone: At one of its ends the junction is not consistent with the germline gene, which may arise from a read error. The chain has TRBV15 and TRBJ2-1; TRBD1 aligns across 11 bases. The CDR3 consists of 15 residues. Germline V gene data show CDR1 as LNHNV and CDR2 as YYDKDF (reference sequence). DNA of the CDR3: TGTGCCATCAGCCTAGGACAGGGGGCTAGGAATGAGCAGTTCTTC. Translation gives CAISLGQGARNEQFF.

The genes are TRBV5-4 and TRBJ1-1; 7 bases align to TRBD1. The germline gives CDR1 SGHNT, CDR2 YYREEE (reference sequence). The CDR3 extends over 14 amino acids. Losses at the gene ends were 0 bases for V and 4 bases for J; bases not matched to a gene: 3. CDR3 nucleotides: TGTGCCAGCAGCTTGGCCAGGGGGATCACTGAAGCTTTCTTT. Translating gives CASSLARGITEAFF.

The V gene is TRBV7-3, the J gene TRBJ2-3; TRBD2 matches at 11 bases. CDR1 and CDR2 (germline): SGHTA, FQGTGA. The V segment lost 3 bases and the J segment 5 bases; nucleotides outside the gene matches: 16. This CDR3 is built from 19 residues. CDR3 loop: CASSFAPLTSGGTEDTQYF. For the CDR3, the DNA is TGTGCCAGCAGCTTCGCGCCTCTCACTAGCGGGGGTACAGAAGATACGCAGTATTTT. Based on the CDR3 plus reference TRBV7-3 and TRBJ2-3, the full variable domain is GAGVSQTPSNKVTEKGKYVELRCDPISGHTALYWYRQSLGQGPEFLIYFQGTGAADDSGLPNDRFFAVRPEGSVSTLKIQRTERGDSAVYLCASSFAPLTSGGTEDTQYFGPGTRLTVL.

CDR3 protein: CASSLYPRGEAFF. CDR3 bases: TGTGCCAGCAGTTTATATCCCCGCGGTGAGGCTTTCTTT. This chain connects TRBV28 to TRBJ1-1; no clear D gene. Germline values: CDR1 MDHEN, CDR2 SYDVKM. CDR3 length equals 13 residues. Trimming took 1 base from V and 11 from J, leaving 14 bases between them.

The V gene is TRBV5-1, the J gene TRBJ2-1, with D possibly TRBD1 on 6 matching bases. The V and J ends lost 3 bases and 0 bases respectively, with 19 bases between them. The CDR3 is 18 amino acids. Germline V gene data show CDR1 as SGHRS and CDR2 as YFSETQ. This CDR3 reads CASSWGARQVHSYNEQFF. For the CDR3, the DNA is TGCGCCAGCAGCTGGGGAGCGAGACAGGTTCACTCCTACAATGAGCAGTTCTTC.

The rearrangement uses TRBV19 and TRBJ1-2; D remains ambiguous. The CDR3 contains 11 residues. CDR1 is LNHDA, CDR2 SQIVND, per germline (reference sequence). The V gene lost 5 bases and the J gene lost 7 bases, with 8 bases spanning the gap. Here the CDR3 reads CASSRGGGYTF. For the CDR3, the DNA is TGTGCCAGTAGTCGAGGAGGTGGCTACACCTTC.

The chain has TRBV24-1 and TRBJ1-2; D may be TRBD1 (6 bases). Germline lookup yields CDR1 KGHDR and CDR2 SFDVKD. The CDR3 spans 16 residues. The germline V and J ends were trimmed by 9 bases and 3 bases, with 22 bases remaining between them. CDR3 residues: CATYGAGEVGHYGYTF. The CDR3 nucleotides read TGTGCCACCTATGGGGCAGGGGAAGTAGGGCACTATGGCTACACCTTC.

The V gene is TRBV13, the J gene TRBJ2-3, with 8 nucleotides matching TRBD2. The CDR3 totals 16 residues. Germline CDR1 PRHDT, CDR2 FYEKMQ (reference sequence). Trimming cost V 5 bases and J 2 bases; bases outside gene matches: 9. DNA of the CDR3: TGTGCCAGCAGCCAACTAGCGGCGGGGCTCACAGATACGCAGTATTTT. It specifies CASSQLAAGLTDTQYF. Full variable domain (rest looked up from reference TRBV13 and TRBJ2-3): AAGVIQSPRHLIKEKRETATLKCYPIPRHDTVYWYQQGPGQDPQFLISFYEKMQSDKGSIPDRFSAQQFSDYHSELNMSSLELGDSALYFCASSQLAAGLTDTQYFGPGTRLTVL.

CDR3: CASSVAPGTQSSYNEQFF. In DNA, the CDR3 is TGTGCCAGCAGCGTGGCCCCCGGGACACAGAGCTCCTACAATGAGCAGTTCTTC. The genes are TRBV9 and TRBJ2-1; the D gene is possibly TRBD1 (6 bases). The CDR3 totals 18 residues. V was clipped by 2 bases and J by 0 bases, with 18 bases between them. Germline CDR1 and CDR2: SGDLS and YYNGEE.

The rearrangement links TRBV2 to TRBJ1-6; possibly TRBD1 for D (5 bases). V gave up 9 bases and J gave up 0 bases, with 9 bases separating them. This CDR3 comprises 14 residues. Germline values: CDR1 SNHLY, CDR2 FYNNEI. CDR3 sequence reads: CASGGDSYNSPLHF. The CDR3 nucleotides are TGTGCCAGTGGGGGGGACTCCTATAATTCACCCCTCCACTTT.

V usage is TRBV27 and J usage is TRBJ1-2, with a possible D match to TRBD1 (6 bases). This CDR3 contains 15 residues. The germline V gene encodes CDR1 MNHEY and CDR2 SMNVEV (reference sequence). V lost 2 bases and J lost 3, with 13 bases in between. This chain's CDR3 is CASSLQGILDYGYTF. CDR3 nucleotide sequence: TGTGCCAGCAGTTTACAGGGGATCTTAGACTATGGCTACACCTTC.